The 19 T cell receptor beta chains given below trace back to one sample, sequenced in a study of regulatory T cells in long-lasting Graves disease. For TCR beta, libraries came from iRepertoire HTBI primers and Arm-PCR of CDR3 regions. A single record per CDR3 protein comes from TCRdb applying MiXCR to the multiplex PCR reads. The sample contains about 470,000 distinct CDR3 sequences, 20% to 25% of which appear only once. Time point in this sample: persistent/refractory GD, antithyroid drugs over 5 years with positive TRAb. PBMC-derived RNA was used for the TCR library. Here the sequenced sample was peripheral blood mononuclear cells (PBMCs), taken when the disease was refractory, from a patient treated with antithyroid drugs. These receptors were obtained from a female donor with Graves disease.

This clonotype is a singleton in its sample. V is TRBV24-1 and J is TRBJ2-5; tentative D call: TRBD2 (6 bases). V shed 4 bases and J shed 6 bases, with 14 bases lying between them. CDR1 and CDR2 (germline): KGHDR, SFDVKD. This CDR3 spans 14 amino acids. CDR3 in amino acids: CATSDPGLSKTQYF. The DNA of the CDR3 is TGTGCCACCAGTGACCCGGGACTCTCGAAGACCCAGTACTTC.

This clonotype occurred many times. This sequence joins TRBV5-5 and TRBJ1-5, with D uncertain. The V end was cut by 2 bases, the J end by 1 base, with 10 bases between. Germline assignment: CDR1 SGHKS and CDR2 YYEKEE (reference sequence). This CDR3 is 15 amino acids long. The CDR3 is CASSLGAVSNQPQHF. The CDR3 bases are TGTGCCAGCAGCTTAGGCGCGGTGAGCAATCAGCCCCAGCATTTT.

The chain joins TRBV27 to TRBJ2-2; D possibly corresponds to TRBD2 (7 bases). The length of the CDR3 is 15 residues. The germline V and J ends were trimmed by 5 bases and 7 bases, with 17 bases remaining between them. The germline gives CDR1 MNHEY, CDR2 SMNVEV (reference sequence). The CDR3 DNA sequence: TGTGCCAGCAGTCTCCTACGGGGGGCGGGCGGGGAGCTGTTTTTT. Translating gives CASSLLRGAGGELFF.

J is TRBJ1-6 and V is TRBV3-1; perhaps TRBD1 as D (5 bases). V lost 0 bases, J lost 6 bases, and 15 bases lay in between. In germline, CDR1 is LGHDT, CDR2 YNNKEL (reference sequence). There are 17 residues in the CDR3. CDR3 DNA: TGTGCCAGCAGCCAAGATCGGCGGGGGGAGGGTAATTCACCCCTCCACTTT. It yields the protein CASSQDRRGEGNSPLHF. Supplemented by reference TRBV3-1 and TRBJ1-6, the full variable domain reads DTAVSQTPKYLVTQMGNDKSIKCEQNLGHDTMYWYKQDSKKFLKIMFSYNNKELIINETVPNRFSPKSPDKAHLNLHINSLELGDSAVYFCASSQDRRGEGNSPLHFGNGTRLTVT.

This clonotype has a count of ten or more. The rearrangement uses TRBV9 and TRBJ1-6; no firm D call. CDR3 length equals 14 residues. The germline CDR1 and CDR2 sequences are SGDLS and YYNGEE. The V end lost 3 bases, the J end lost 10 bases, and 14 bases lay between the germline ends. The CDR3: CASSAEYSDSPLHF. The CDR3 DNA reads TGTGCCAGCAGCGCTGAATACTCCGACTCACCCCTCCACTTT.

The CDR3 nucleotides are TGTGCCAGCGGGGGGGACATTCACACTGAAGCTTTCTTT. It codes for CASGGDIHTEAFF. The chain is built from TRBV6-2 or TRBV6-3 and TRBJ1-1; the D gene is possibly TRBD1 (6 bases). CDR3 size: 13 residues. Per germline, CDR1 MNHEY and CDR2 SVGEGT. The V and J ends lost 8 bases and 3 bases respectively, with 13 bases between them.

This clonotype was seen many times. The rearrangement uses TRBV6-2 or TRBV6-3 and TRBJ2-7; 7 nucleotides agree with TRBD2. The germline V gene has CDR1 MNHEY and CDR2 SVGEGT. V trimming: 0 bases; J trimming: 4 bases; junction bases outside the gene matches: 6. The length of the CDR3 is 15 residues. CDR3 nucleotide sequence: TGTGCCAGCAGTTACTCGCCGAGCGGGAATTACGAGCAGTACTTC. This codes for CASSYSPSGNYEQYF.

This clonotype was detected ten times or more. The chain joins TRBV6-1 to TRBJ1-5; maybe TRBD1 (5 bases). Germline V gene sequence: CDR1 MNHNS, CDR2 SASEGT. Trimming cost V 5 bases and J 0 bases, with 20 bases left between them. This CDR3 is 18 amino acids long. CDR3 nucleotide sequence: TGTGCCAGCAGTCCGGGTACTTTGAGGGACTATAGCAATCAGCCCCAGCATTTT. Translation: CASSPGTLRDYSNQPQHF.

This clonotype was seen only a few times. This sequence joins TRBV3-1 and TRBJ1-6, with 9 bases fitting TRBD1. The CDR3 has 15 amino acids. Unmatched junction bases numbered 8, after V lost 7 bases and J lost 7 bases. The germline V gene encodes CDR1 LGHDT and CDR2 YNNKEL (reference sequence). CDR3 protein: CASTLGQGLNSPLHF. The CDR3 DNA is TGTGCCAGCACCCTCGGACAGGGGTTGAATTCACCCCTCCACTTT. Full variable domain (outside the CDR3, taken from reference TRBV3-1 and TRBJ1-6): DTAVSQTPKYLVTQMGNDKSIKCEQNLGHDTMYWYKQDSKKFLKIMFSYNNKELIINETVPNRFSPKSPDKAHLNLHINSLELGDSAVYFCASTLGQGLNSPLHFGNGTRLTVT.

V usage is TRBV7-8 and J usage is TRBJ2-6, with D perhaps assigned TRBD1 or TRBD2 (6 bases each). Germline-derived CDR1 and CDR2 are SGHVS and FQNEAQ. Trimming removed 3 bases from V and 1 base from J, with 16 bases in between. The CDR3 totals 18 residues. This CDR3 reads CASSFRTGAYSGANVLTF. The DNA of the CDR3 is TGTGCCAGCAGCTTCCGAACGGGGGCTTATTCTGGGGCCAACGTCCTGACTTTC.

This clonotype occurred many times. The gene calls are TRBV12-3 or TRBV12-4 and TRBJ1-1; D is unresolved. The CDR3 contains 16 residues. The ends were cut back, 2 bases at V and 4 bases at J, with 17 bases in the middle. The CDR3, as DNA: TGTGCCAGCAGTTTAAGCATGTCCCCTGGGCCCACTGAAGCTTTCTTT. Its translation: CASSLSMSPGPTEAFF.

This clonotype was observed many times. V is TRBV28 and J is TRBJ1-1; TRBD1 aligns across 7 bases. V lost 8 bases, J lost 5 bases, and 8 bases stayed unmatched. Germline CDR1 MDHEN, CDR2 SYDVKM. The CDR3 spans 13 residues. As DNA, the CDR3 is TGTGCCAGCGCTCTCAGGGGGAGAACTGAAGCTTTCTTT. It codes for CASALRGRTEAFF.

This clonotype was seen a handful of times. The chain links TRBV9 to TRBJ1-6; D is unclear. Trimming stripped 1 base from V and 10 bases from J, with 12 bases between. The CDR3 has 14 residues. The germline CDR1 and CDR2 sequences are SGDLS and YYNGEE. The CDR3, as DNA: TGTGCCAGCAGCGTACGGGGTATGGACTCACCCCTCCACTTT. This gives the protein CASSVRGMDSPLHF.

This clonotype was detected a few times. The rearrangement joins TRBV7-8 to TRBJ2-3, with D unresolved. CDR3 length: 14 amino acids. Germline V gene lookup returns CDR1 SGHVS and CDR2 FQNEAQ. V was cut by 1 base and J by 5 bases, with 10 bases left in between. The CDR3 protein is CASSLVLMEDTQYF. DNA for the CDR3: TGTGCCAGCAGCTTAGTCCTAATGGAAGATACGCAGTATTTT.

This clonotype was picked up many times. This sequence joins TRBV7-2 and TRBJ1-2, with 9 bases lining up with TRBD1. CDR1 is SGHTA, CDR2 FQGNSA, per germline. V trimming: 5 bases; J trimming: 10 bases; junction bases outside the gene matches: 14. CDR3 length: 15 amino acids. The CDR3 region has the DNA TGTGCCAGCAGCAAAACATGGACAGGGGCTTTTGACTACACCTTC. Protein: CASSKTWTGAFDYTF.

This clonotype appeared a few times. This chain joins TRBV6-2 or TRBV6-3 and TRBJ1-2; weak D call: TRBD1 (5 bases). V gave up 2 bases and J gave up 4 bases, with 20 bases separating them. The germline CDR1 and CDR2 sequences are MNHEY and SVGEGT. The CDR3 spans 17 residues. This CDR3 reads CASSYPGQGFVSYGYTF. The CDR3 nucleotides read TGTGCCAGCAGTTACCCGGGGCAGGGTTTCGTCTCCTATGGCTACACCTTC.

This sequence joins TRBV18 and TRBJ1-1; the match to TRBD1 covers 11 bases. With 3 bases clipped from V and 0 bases from J, the junction kept 9 bases outside the gene matches. Germline V gives CDR1 KGHSH, CDR2 LQKENI. The length of the CDR3 is 18 residues. The CDR3 DNA reads TGTGCCAGCTCACCTTGGCGGACAGGGGGCGAGGTGAACACTGAAGCTTTCTTT. This codes for CASSPWRTGGEVNTEAFF.

This clonotype was seen more than once but under ten times. The chain links TRBV9 to TRBJ1-5; maybe TRBD1 (5 bases). Trimming stripped 4 bases from V and 6 bases from J, with 14 bases between. The CDR3 sequence is 14 residues long. Germline CDR1 reads SGDLS; CDR2 reads YYNGEE. In nucleotides, the CDR3 is TGTGCCAGCAGCCTCTCCGGGGGGGTTCAGCCCCAGCATTTT. It specifies CASSLSGGVQPQHF.

Only one count was recorded for this clonotype. The chain combines TRBV11-2 with TRBJ2-1; possibly TRBD1 for D (5 bases). CDR3 length: 16 residues. Germline-derived CDR1 and CDR2 are SGHAT and FQNNGV. Trimming pared 5 bases from V and 3 bases from J, leaving 17 bases between. CDR3 sequence reads: CASSLTPDSIYNEQFF. CDR3 DNA: TGTGCCAGCAGCCTGACTCCAGACAGTATCTACAATGAGCAGTTCTTC.